This passage covers 20 T cell receptor beta chains from one sample sequenced in a study of STAT5B mutations in CD4+ large granular lymphocyte leukemia. Libraries were prepared by immunoSEQ multiplex PCR; TCRdb keeps only in-frame clonotypes and omits some of them. The data hold 20,000 to 25,000 clones, with 82% observed a single time. Sequenced sample: CD4+ T cells from blood buffy coats. These receptors were collected from a human donor in good health.

This chain connects TRBV6-5 to TRBJ2-4, with D perhaps matching TRBD1 (5 bases). Trimming shortened V by 2 bases and J by 2 bases, and 13 bases separated the two germline ends. CDR1 and CDR2 from the germline V gene are MNHEY and SVGAGI. This CDR3 spans 16 amino acids. The CDR3 DNA follows: TGTGCCAGCAGTTACGGGTCAGGGCCTCCCAAAAACATTCAGTACTTC. This codes for CASSYGSGPPKNIQYF.

This clone came up a few times. The chain employs TRBV5-1 and TRBJ1-3; no clear D. CDR1 and CDR2 from the germline V gene are SGHRS and YFSETQ. The CDR3 extends over 14 amino acids. The V gene lost 4 bases and the J gene lost 0 bases, with 8 bases spanning the gap. This CDR3 reads CASSQDNSGNTIYF. CDR3 in DNA: TGCGCCAGCAGCCAAGACAACTCTGGAAACACCATATATTTT.

This clone showed up just once. The chain links TRBV7-9 to TRBJ1-4; 11 bases align to TRBD1. The germline V gene encodes CDR1 SEHNR and CDR2 FQNEAQ (reference sequence). This CDR3 is built from 15 residues. V lost 5 bases and J lost 8; bases outside the gene matches: 7. The CDR3 coding sequence is TGTGCCAGCAGCCTGCGGACAGGGGGCATGGAAAAACTGTTTTTT. Translated: CASSLRTGGMEKLFF.

The V and J genes are TRBV7-9 and TRBJ2-5; 7 bases fit TRBD1. J was trimmed by 5 bases and V by 5 bases; bases with no gene match: 8. Looked up from germline, CDR1 is SEHNR and CDR2 is FQNEAQ (reference sequence). The CDR3 contains 14 residues. DNA for the CDR3: TGTGCCAGCAGCGCCTCAGGGGGTGGGGAGACCCAGTACTTC. This gives the protein CASSASGGGETQYF.

The chain combines TRBV19 with TRBJ2-7; 7 bases agree with TRBD2. The CDR3 sequence is 15 residues long. Trimming cost V 0 bases and J 5 bases; bases outside gene matches: 7. CDR1 is LNHDA, CDR2 SQIVND, per germline (reference sequence). Here the CDR3 reads CASSIDRAGADEQYF. The CDR3 nucleotides read TGTGCCAGTAGTATAGATCGGGCGGGAGCTGACGAGCAGTACTTC.

V is TRBV6-5 and J is TRBJ1-2; D is uncertain. V gave up 5 bases and J gave up 2 bases, with 15 bases separating them. This CDR3 is built from 15 residues. Per germline, CDR1 MNHEY and CDR2 SVGAGI. Here the CDR3 reads CASSTALAVNYGYTF. The CDR3 nucleotides read TGTGCCAGCAGTACTGCCCTGGCAGTCAACTATGGCTACACCTTC.

This clone occurred once. The chain employs TRBV21-1 and TRBJ2-5. TRBV21-1 is marked as a pseudogene. The CDR3 sequence is 17 residues long. The CDR3 reads CASSKTTRAGGEETQYF. CDR3 DNA: TGTGCCAGCAGCAAAACCACCCGGGCAGGGGGGGAAGAGACCCAGTACTTC.

The rearrangement uses TRBV9 and TRBJ2-5; weak D call: TRBD2 (5 bases). Trimming took off 0 bases at V and 0 bases at J, with 15 bases between the two ends. This CDR3 has 17 amino acids. The germline V gene encodes CDR1 SGDLS and CDR2 YYNGEE. In DNA form, the CDR3 reads TGTGCCAGCAGCGTAGCGGGCGGGCCGCCGTACCAAGAGACCCAGTACTTC. Translated: CASSVAGGPPYQETQYF.

V gene TRBV2 combines with J gene TRBJ1-1; no clear D. The CDR3 spans 11 residues. Trimming stripped 3 bases from V and 7 bases from J, with 6 bases between. CDR1 SNHLY and CDR2 FYNNEI come from the germline V gene. CDR3 bases: TGTGCCAGCAGTGAGATTGTTGAAGCTTTCTTT. Amino acid sequence: CASSEIVEAFF.

The chain employs TRBV10-2 and TRBJ2-3, with TRBD2 matching 8 bases. The germline V gene has CDR1 WSHSY and CDR2 SAAADI. The CDR3 has 15 amino acids. The junction had 9 bases not matched to a gene; V was cut back by 7 bases and J by 3 bases. The DNA of the CDR3 is TGCGCCAGCAACCCCCGTGCGGGAGGTACAGATACGCAGTATTTT. The encoded protein is CASNPRAGGTDTQYF.

This clone has a single count. The genes are TRBV5-4 and TRBJ2-1; 10 nucleotides match TRBD1. In germline, CDR1 is SGHNT, CDR2 YYREEE (reference sequence). With V trimmed by 4 bases and J by 4 bases, 14 bases remained unmatched. CDR3 length equals 18 residues. CDR3 bases: TGTGCCAGCAGCGTGAAATCACGGACAGGGGGGAGGTACAATGAGCAGTTCTTC. Residues: CASSVKSRTGGRYNEQFF.

The J gene is TRBJ2-7, the V gene TRBV30; D is ambiguous. Germline V gives CDR1 GTSNPN, CDR2 SVGIG (reference sequence). V was shortened by 0 bases and J by 0 bases, with 6 bases between the two germline ends. CDR3 length equals 13 residues. The DNA for the CDR3 is TGTGCCTGGAGTGTAGGCGCCTCCTACGAGCAGTACTTC. This translates into CAWSVGASYEQYF.

The chain carries TRBV29-1 and TRBJ2-3, with TRBD2 identical over 13 bases. CDR3 length: 15 residues. Per the germline V gene, CDR1 is SQVTM and CDR2 is ANQGSEA. Trimming removed 5 bases from V and 1 base from J; junction bases left unmatched: 3. The CDR3 loop reads CSVKGTSGGTDTQYF. As DNA, the CDR3 is TGCAGCGTTAAAGGGACTAGCGGGGGCACAGATACGCAGTATTTT.

This sequence joins TRBV28 and TRBJ1-4, with 9 bases matching TRBD1. The germline V gene has CDR1 MDHEN and CDR2 SYDVKM. This CDR3 comprises 16 residues. V lost 2 bases, J lost 6 bases, and 7 bases stayed unmatched. The CDR3 protein is CASSLTQGTGHEKLFF. The CDR3, as DNA: TGTGCCAGCAGTTTAACCCAGGGGACAGGGCATGAAAAACTGTTTTTT.

CDR3: CASSLGLETQYF. Here the CDR3 DNA reads TGTGCCAGCTCACTGGGGCTAGAGACCCAGTACTTC. The chain recombines TRBV18 with TRBJ2-5; perhaps TRBD1 as D (5 bases). CDR1 KGHSH and CDR2 LQKENI come from the germline V gene. Between the trimmed V and J ends, which lost 4 bases and 4 bases, there was a span of 7 bases. The CDR3 length is 12 residues.

The CDR3 coding sequence is TGTGCCAGCAGTTCACCGACAGCAACTAATGAAAAACTGTTTTTT. The encoded protein is CASSSPTATNEKLFF. This chain links TRBV28 with TRBJ1-4; D perhaps matches TRBD1 (5 bases). This CDR3 contains 15 residues. Germline V gene sequence: CDR1 MDHEN, CDR2 SYDVKM. Trimming shortened V by 4 bases and J by 0 bases, and 9 bases separated the two germline ends.

This chain links TRBV5-1 with TRBJ2-7; D might be TRBD1 (6 bases). Germline loops: CDR1 SGHRS, CDR2 YFSETQ. The CDR3 runs 15 residues. Trimming pared 0 bases from V and 0 bases from J, leaving 10 bases between. CDR3 bases: TGCGCCAGCAGCTTGGATACAGGGCCCTCCTACGAGCAGTACTTC. This translates into CASSLDTGPSYEQYF.

The CDR3 sequence is CASSPRGSLETQYF. CDR3 DNA: TGTGCCAGCAGCCCTAGGGGGAGCTTGGAGACCCAGTACTTC. The rearrangement uses TRBV7-8 and TRBJ2-5; TRBD1 might be the D (6 bases). The CDR3 sequence is 14 residues long. The germline gives CDR1 SGHVS, CDR2 FQNEAQ. Trimming pared 5 bases from V and 5 bases from J, leaving 15 bases between.

This chain links TRBV5-1 with TRBJ2-2, with TRBD2 matching 15 bases. V dropped 4 bases and J dropped 2; count of bases not matched to a gene: 9. Germline V gene data show CDR1 as SGHRS and CDR2 as YFSETQ. The CDR3 runs 19 residues. CDR3 nucleotide sequence: TGCGCCAGCAGCCCGACCGGGACTAGCGGGAGGCGCAACACCGGGGAGCTGTTTTTT. It specifies CASSPTGTSGRRNTGELFF.

CDR3: CATSREGRGTYQPQHF. CDR3 coding DNA: TGTGCCACCAGCAGAGAGGGGCGGGGGACCTATCAGCCCCAGCATTTT. V usage is TRBV15 and J usage is TRBJ1-5; TRBD1 is a possible D gene (5 bases). V lost 0 bases to trimming and J lost 5 bases, with 14 bases between them. In germline, CDR1 is LNHNV, CDR2 YYDKDF (reference sequence). CDR3 size: 16 residues. The full variable domain, rest sourced from reference TRBV15 and TRBJ1-5, is DAMVIQNPRYQVTQFGKPVTLSCSQTLNHNVMYWYQQKSSQAPKLLFHYYDKDFNNEADTPDNFQSRRPNTSFCFLDIRSPGLGDTAMYLCATSREGRGTYQPQHFGDGTRLSIL.